The table lists the clone carrying this T cell receptor (beta chain) with a few counts. Its antigen is currently unknown. These data belong to a study of T cell responses to AZD1222 COVID-19 vaccine. General observations from the study: Spike-wide coverage was observed for vaccine-associated CD4 TCRs, with dominant responses at 160-218 and 743-854. Sampling captured repertoires only after the peak T cell response. White British people made up most donors, females outnumbered males, and clonal diversity was possibly underestimated.

Sequenced by immunoSEQ multiplex PCR; TCRdb stores in-frame clones only, minus some. Of about 140,000 clones in the sample, roughly 85% are singletons; the top ten hold more than 7.5%. Sequenced here: peripheral blood, sampled 28 days after the second dose of the MenACWY control vaccine. This TCR was recovered from an adult who received the MenACWY meningococcal vaccine as a control.

This chain's CDR3 is CASSQARGQGVIGEQFF. The CDR3 DNA is TGTGCCAGCAGCCAAGCCCGGGGACAGGGGGTAATAGGTGAGCAGTTCTTC. The V gene is TRBV4-2, the J gene TRBJ2-1; TRBD1 matches 11 bases. The trim removed 1 base at V and 9 bases at J, leaving 11 bases unmatched. Germline-derived CDR1 and CDR2 are LGHNA and YNFKEQ. This CDR3 contains 17 residues.